A selection of T cell receptor beta chains follows, all from one sample in a study of cytomegalovirus exposure and HLA in healthy donors. Libraries were prepared by immunoSEQ multiplex PCR; TCRdb keeps only in-frame clonotypes and omits some of them. The data contain 150,000 to 200,000 clones, approximately 90% of them singletons. The specimen sequenced was PBMCs. The receptors originated from a boy aged 2-9 years in good health and CMV-seronegative. Both conserved end residues are trimmed from each CDR3. Expanded clones are given a class, and other clones once, few, many or no size at all.

V gene: TRBV28
clone size: -
J gene: TRBJ2-7
CDR3 protein: ASSLLGQYEQY

V gene: TRBV10-3
clone size: -
J gene: TRBJ1-2
CDR3 protein: AITGTDPNPYGYT

V gene: TRBV9
clone size: -
J gene: TRBJ2-3
CDR3 protein: ASSVGLLSTDTQY

V gene: TRBV6-1
clone size: few
J gene: TRBJ1-2
CDR3 protein: ASSERDRVRGYT

V gene: TRBV9
clone size: -
J gene: TRBJ2-3
CDR3 protein: ASTRRDYSSTDTQY

V gene: TRBV10-1
clone size: -
J gene: TRBJ2-2
CDR3 protein: ASSRGAPIGELF

V gene: TRBV6-1
clone size: -
J gene: TRBJ1-6
CDR3 protein: ASSEDHREGSPLH

V gene: TRBV4-1
clone size: -
J gene: TRBJ2-5
CDR3 protein: ASSDSQETQY

V gene: TRBV6-5
clone size: -
J gene: TRBJ1-6
CDR3 protein: ASSSHGHNSPLH

V gene: TRBV7-9
clone size: -
J gene: TRBJ2-5
CDR3 protein: SSSPRGETQY

V gene: TRBV29-1
clone size: -
J gene: TRBJ1-1
CDR3 protein: SVHGLMNTEAF

V gene: TRBV10-3
clone size: -
J gene: TRBJ2-7
CDR3 protein: AISGGQGYYEQY

V gene: TRBV9
clone size: -
J gene: TRBJ1-3
CDR3 protein: ASSPREGGTTGNTIY

V gene: TRBV28
clone size: -
J gene: TRBJ2-4
CDR3 protein: ASTREAKNIQY

V gene: TRBV27
clone size: -
J gene: TRBJ2-1
CDR3 protein: ASSSLGSYNEQF

V gene: TRBV7-8
clone size: -
J gene: TRBJ2-7
CDR3 protein: ASSQSGTSFEQY

V gene: TRBV19
clone size: -
J gene: TRBJ1-5
CDR3 protein: ATSPDDRFYSNQPQH

V gene: TRBV6-1
clone size: -
J gene: TRBJ2-7
CDR3 protein: ASSDPLTVYEQY

V gene: TRBV6-4
clone size: -
J gene: TRBJ2-2
CDR3 protein: ASGTGATGELF

V gene: TRBV29-1
clone size: -
J gene: TRBJ1-2
CDR3 protein: SVEPGSYGYT

V gene: TRBV7-8
clone size: -
J gene: TRBJ2-2
CDR3 protein: ASSSPWRDRRRGELF

V gene: TRBV14
clone size: -
J gene: TRBJ1-1
CDR3 protein: ASSPLGQYNTEAF

V gene: TRBV2
clone size: -
J gene: TRBJ2-3
CDR3 protein: ASSEAKNFGTGSTDTQY

V gene: TRBV9
clone size: -
J gene: TRBJ1-1
CDR3 protein: ASSVAGGGTEAF

V gene: TRBV5-1
clone size: -
J gene: TRBJ2-1
CDR3 protein: ASSGGGYNEQF

V gene: TRBV15
clone size: once
J gene: TRBJ2-2
CDR3 protein: ATSRDRGVTGELF

V gene: TRBV27
clone size: -
J gene: TRBJ2-1
CDR3 protein: ASSLRGREQF

V gene: TRBV19
clone size: -
J gene: -
CDR3 protein: ASSSHEQY

V gene: TRBV4-1
clone size: -
J gene: TRBJ2-3
CDR3 protein: ASSSLAGGTDTQY

V gene: TRBV4-1
clone size: -
J gene: TRBJ1-4
CDR3 protein: ASSQDRGGAEKLF

V gene: TRBV4-1
clone size: -
J gene: TRBJ2-3
CDR3 protein: ASSQVGLAESLSTDTQY

V gene: TRBV4-1
clone size: -
J gene: TRBJ1-2
CDR3 protein: ASSQVGYPTGGNYGYT

V gene: TRBV13
clone size: -
J gene: TRBJ1-1
CDR3 protein: ASSRDRVSEAF

V gene: TRBV6-1
clone size: -
J gene: TRBJ2-1
CDR3 protein: ASSALGLAGPLEQF

V gene: TRBV6-1
clone size: -
J gene: TRBJ2-1
CDR3 protein: ASSEVRGGYNEQF

V gene: TRBV28
clone size: -
J gene: TRBJ2-1
CDR3 protein: ASSSSPRTSGSVNEQF

V gene: TRBV7-3
clone size: once
J gene: TRBJ1-1
CDR3 protein: ASSLGVGGTEAF

V gene: TRBV6-1
clone size: -
J gene: TRBJ2-2
CDR3 protein: ASGIAYGELF

V gene: TRBV30
clone size: -
J gene: TRBJ2-5
CDR3 protein: AWSFGLETQY

V gene: TRBV7-8
clone size: -
J gene: TRBJ2-1
CDR3 protein: ASSPIRPGTGGYNEQF

V gene: TRBV15
clone size: -
J gene: TRBJ2-5
CDR3 protein: ATRNRRPETQY

V gene: TRBV7-9
clone size: -
J gene: TRBJ2-5
CDR3 protein: ATRELADQETQY

V gene: TRBV28
clone size: -
J gene: TRBJ2-7
CDR3 protein: ASSLPTAYRGGSYEQY

V gene: TRBV7-2
clone size: -
J gene: TRBJ1-4
CDR3 protein: ASSVDRGGEKLF

V gene: TRBV2
clone size: -
J gene: TRBJ2-1
CDR3 protein: ASSRDEQF

V gene: TRBV11-2
clone size: -
J gene: TRBJ1-2
CDR3 protein: ASSLDGLNYGYT

V gene: TRBV5-1
clone size: -
J gene: TRBJ2-2
CDR3 protein: ASSLEVAVTGELF

V gene: TRBV19
clone size: few
J gene: TRBJ2-3
CDR3 protein: ASKGVASSTDTQY

V gene: TRBV30
clone size: -
J gene: TRBJ2-5
CDR3 protein: AWSAGTSGGTQETQY

V gene: TRBV23-1
clone size: -
J gene: TRBJ1-2
CDR3 protein: ASSQSPGKANYGYT

V gene: TRBV5-6
clone size: -
J gene: TRBJ1-2
CDR3 protein: ASSFPRFEGGYT

V gene: TRBV6-1
clone size: -
J gene: TRBJ2-1
CDR3 protein: ASSEYGPSYNEQF

V gene: TRBV4-2
clone size: -
J gene: TRBJ1-5
CDR3 protein: ASSQDRGTGNQPQH

V gene: TRBV7-9
clone size: -
J gene: TRBJ2-3
CDR3 protein: ASSPPEFRLAGTDTQY